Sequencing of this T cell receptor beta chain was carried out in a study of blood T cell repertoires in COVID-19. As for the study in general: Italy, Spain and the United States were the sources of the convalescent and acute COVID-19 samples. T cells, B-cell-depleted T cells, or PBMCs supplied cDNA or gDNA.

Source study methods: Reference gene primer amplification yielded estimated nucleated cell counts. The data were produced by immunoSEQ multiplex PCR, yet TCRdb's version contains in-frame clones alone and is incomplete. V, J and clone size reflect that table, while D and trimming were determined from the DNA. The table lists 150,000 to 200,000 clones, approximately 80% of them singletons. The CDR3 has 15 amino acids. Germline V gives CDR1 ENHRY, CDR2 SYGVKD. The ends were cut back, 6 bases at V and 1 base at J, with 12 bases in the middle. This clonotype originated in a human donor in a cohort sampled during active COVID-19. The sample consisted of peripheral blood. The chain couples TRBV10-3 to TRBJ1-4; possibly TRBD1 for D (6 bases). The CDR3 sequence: CAIRSQGGTNEKLFF. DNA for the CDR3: TGTGCCATCAGGAGCCAAGGGGGAACTAATGAAAAACTGTTTTTT.